The source of this T cell receptor (beta chain) is a study of T-cell memory formation after mild COVID-19. Each CDR3 protein is one row after TCRdb ran MiXCR on the 5' RACE reads. The sample lists 410,000 or so distinct CDR3 sequences; more than 20% were seen once. From germline, CDR1 is SGHKS and CDR2 YYEKEE (reference sequence). Trimming took off 1 base at V and 2 bases at J, with 10 bases between the two ends. The CDR3 is 14 residues long. The sequence was collected from an adult woman who had mild COVID-19 (a few samples of this study predate the infection). Cell type and time point are not known. The rearrangement links TRBV5-5 to TRBJ2-7; D is unclear. Sequencing was carried out using PBMCs or a T cell subset sorted from them (not recorded which). The CDR3 here is CASSLTRLPYEQYF. In DNA, the CDR3 is TGTGCCAGCAGCTTGACCCGACTTCCCTACGAGCAGTACTTC.